This T cell receptor beta chain was obtained from a study of cytomegalovirus exposure and HLA in healthy donors. This clone was observed a few times. Its antigen remains unidentified. The CDR3 totals 13 residues. Germline loops: CDR1 MNHNS, CDR2 SASEGT. The junction had 3 bases not matched to a gene; V was cut back by 8 bases and J by 0 bases. PCR amplification relied on 60 Vbeta primers (plus 13 Jbeta primers). This table comes from immunoSEQ multiplex PCR, and its TCRdb copy is limited to in-frame clones, with some not included. The table has around 35,000 clones, roughly 79% seen once. Findings of the study overall: In a later analysis, V- and J-gene trimming of beta chains associated with a DCLRE1C missense variant, replicated independently.

V gene TRBV6-1 combines with J gene TRBJ1-1; 7 bases line up with TRBD1. The sample taken for sequencing was PBMCs. The sequence came from a woman aged 40-49 years in good health and CMV-seronegative. CDR3 residues: CASGGQLNTEAFF. For the CDR3, the DNA is TGTGCCAGCGGGGGACAGTTGAACACTGAAGCTTTCTTT.